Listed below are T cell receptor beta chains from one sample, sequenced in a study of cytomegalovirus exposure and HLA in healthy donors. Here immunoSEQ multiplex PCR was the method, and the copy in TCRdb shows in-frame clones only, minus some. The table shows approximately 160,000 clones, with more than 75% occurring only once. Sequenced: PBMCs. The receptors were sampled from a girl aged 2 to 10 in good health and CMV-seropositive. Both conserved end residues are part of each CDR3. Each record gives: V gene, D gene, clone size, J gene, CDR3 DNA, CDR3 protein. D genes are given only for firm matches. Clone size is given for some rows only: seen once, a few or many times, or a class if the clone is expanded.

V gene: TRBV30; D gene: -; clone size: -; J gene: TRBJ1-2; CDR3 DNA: TGTGCCTGGAGTCCCAGGAGGGGGGGGCCGGTCGTTTGGGGCTATGGCTACACCTTC; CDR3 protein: CAWSPRRGGPVVWGYGYTF
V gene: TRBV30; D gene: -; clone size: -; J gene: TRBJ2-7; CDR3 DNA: TGTGCCTGGAGTCCTCTAAGATCGGGGGGCGTGATGGGCGAGCAGTACTTC; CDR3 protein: CAWSPLRSGGVMGEQYF
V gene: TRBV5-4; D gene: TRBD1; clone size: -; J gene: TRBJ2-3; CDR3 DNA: TGTGCCAGCAGCTTGAGAGGGGGCCCAGATACGCAGTATTTT; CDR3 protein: CASSLRGGPDTQYF
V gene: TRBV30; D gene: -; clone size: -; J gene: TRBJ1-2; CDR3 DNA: TGTGCCTGGATGCGGTTCCGGGACTACACCTTC; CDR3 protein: CAWMRFRDYTF
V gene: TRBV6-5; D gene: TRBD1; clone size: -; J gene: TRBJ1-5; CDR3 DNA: TGTGCCAGCAGTGCCGACAGGGGACAAAAACAGCCCCAGCATTTT; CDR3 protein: CASSADRGQKQPQHF
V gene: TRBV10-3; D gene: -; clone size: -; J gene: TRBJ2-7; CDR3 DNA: TGTGCCATCAGTGCGACTCCGGTGAAGGAGCAGTACTTC; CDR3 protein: CAISATPVKEQYF
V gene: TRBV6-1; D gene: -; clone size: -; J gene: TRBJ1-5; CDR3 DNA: TGTGCCAGCAGCGGGTTGGGGCCCCAGCATTTT; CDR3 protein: CASSGLGPQHF
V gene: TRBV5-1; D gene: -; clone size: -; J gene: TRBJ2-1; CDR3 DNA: TGCGCCAGCAGCGCCCAACAGGAAGATGAGCAGTTCTTC; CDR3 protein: CASSAQQEDEQFF
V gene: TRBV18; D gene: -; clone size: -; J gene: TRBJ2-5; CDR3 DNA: TGTGCCAGCTCACCGACCCCAGAGGCCCAGTACTTC; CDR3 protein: CASSPTPEAQYF
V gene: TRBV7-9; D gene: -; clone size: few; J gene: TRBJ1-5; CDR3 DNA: TGTGCCAGCAGCCTGGGGGTAGGGGGATTCAATCAGCCCCAGCATTTT; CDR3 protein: CASSLGVGGFNQPQHF
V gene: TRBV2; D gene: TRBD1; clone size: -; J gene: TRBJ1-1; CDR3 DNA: TGTGCCGGGCGACGAGGGGGCGCGAATAGTGAAGCTTTCTTT; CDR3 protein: CAGRRGGANSEAFF
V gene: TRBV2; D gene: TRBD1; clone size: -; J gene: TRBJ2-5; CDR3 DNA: TGTGCCAGCAGGGGGGACAGCTGGGAGACCCAGTACTTC; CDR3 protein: CASRGDSWETQYF
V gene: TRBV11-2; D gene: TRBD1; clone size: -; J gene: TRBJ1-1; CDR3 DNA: TGTGCCAGCAGCCCAATCCGGACAGGGAGGACGGGGACTGAAGCTTTCTTT; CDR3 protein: CASSPIRTGRTGTEAFF
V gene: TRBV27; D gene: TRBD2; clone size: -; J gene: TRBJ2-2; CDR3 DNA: TGTGCCAGCAGTTTCCAGTTGGTAGCGGGCCCCACCGGGGAGCTGTTTTTT; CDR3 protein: CASSFQLVAGPTGELFF
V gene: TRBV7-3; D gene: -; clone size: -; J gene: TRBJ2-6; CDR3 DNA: TGTGCCAGCAGCTTATTCAGCTCTGGGGCCAACGTCCTGACTTTC; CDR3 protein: CASSLFSSGANVLTF
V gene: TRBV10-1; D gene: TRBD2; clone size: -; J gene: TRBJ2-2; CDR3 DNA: TGCGCCAGCAGTGGGACTAGCGGGAGTCGGGCCGGGGAGCTGTTTTTT; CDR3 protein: CASSGTSGSRAGELFF
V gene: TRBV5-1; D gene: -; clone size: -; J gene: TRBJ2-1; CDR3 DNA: TGCGCCAGCAGCTTCCGGCGGAGCAATGAGCAGTTCTTC; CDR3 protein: CASSFRRSNEQFF
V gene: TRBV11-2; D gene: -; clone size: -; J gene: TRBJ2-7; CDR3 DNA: TGTGCCAGCAGCCACGTGGGCGGGATCGGGCAGTACTTC; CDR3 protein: CASSHVGGIGQYF
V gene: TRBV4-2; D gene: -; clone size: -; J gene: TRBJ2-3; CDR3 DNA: TGTGCCAGCAGCCAAGATGGAGCGGTTTCTAGCACAGATACGCAGTATTTT; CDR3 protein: CASSQDGAVSSTDTQYF
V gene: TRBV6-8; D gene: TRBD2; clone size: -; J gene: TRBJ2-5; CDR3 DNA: TGTGCCAGCACGGCCAGCGGGAGGGCGAGAGAGACCCAGTACTTC; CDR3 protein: CASTASGRARETQYF
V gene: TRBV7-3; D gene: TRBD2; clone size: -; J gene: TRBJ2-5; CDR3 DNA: TGTGCCAGCAGCCCTTTCGGGGGGGTTGAGACCCAGTACTTC; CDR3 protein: CASSPFGGVETQYF
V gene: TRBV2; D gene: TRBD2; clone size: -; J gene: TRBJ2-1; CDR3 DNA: TGTGCCAGTGGATGGGCGGGAGGGCCCTATGAGCAGTTCTTC; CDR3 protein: CASGWAGGPYEQFF
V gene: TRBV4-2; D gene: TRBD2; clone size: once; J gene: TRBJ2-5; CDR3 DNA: TGTGCCAGCAGCCAGGAGGGACTACCTGGGGAGACCCAGTACTTC; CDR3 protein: CASSQEGLPGETQYF
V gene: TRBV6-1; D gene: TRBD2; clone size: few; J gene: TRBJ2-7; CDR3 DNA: TGTGCCAGCAGCGTGACTAGCGGTTCCACCTACGAGCAGTACTTC; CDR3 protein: CASSVTSGSTYEQYF
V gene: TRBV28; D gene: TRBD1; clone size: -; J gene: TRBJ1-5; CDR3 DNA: TGTGCCAGCAGTACAGGGGTAGGGAATCAGCCCCAGCATTTT; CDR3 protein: CASSTGVGNQPQHF
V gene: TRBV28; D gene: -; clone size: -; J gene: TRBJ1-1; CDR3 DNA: TGTGCCAGCAGTTTATGGGCGAGGGTCACTGAAGCTTTCTTT; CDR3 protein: CASSLWARVTEAFF
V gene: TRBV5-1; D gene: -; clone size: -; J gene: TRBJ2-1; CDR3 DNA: TGCGCCAGCACCGATGATGGGACTTACTCCAACAATGAGCAGTTCTTC; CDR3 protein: CASTDDGTYSNNEQFF
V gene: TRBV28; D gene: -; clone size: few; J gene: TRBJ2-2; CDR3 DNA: TGTGCCGGGGGTGGGGGCGCTCAGCGACCCACCGGGGAGCTGTTTTTT; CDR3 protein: CAGGGGAQRPTGELFF
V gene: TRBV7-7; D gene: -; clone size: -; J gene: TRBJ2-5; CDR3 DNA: TGTGCTAGCAGCTTGGGATCGACAGCCGGTCGGTGGGACCAGTACTTC; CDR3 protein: CASSLGSTAGRWDQYF
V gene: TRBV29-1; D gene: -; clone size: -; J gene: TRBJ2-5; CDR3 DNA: TGCAGCGTTGAACGGTTAGCGGCAGAAGAGACCCAGTACTTC; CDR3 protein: CSVERLAAEETQYF